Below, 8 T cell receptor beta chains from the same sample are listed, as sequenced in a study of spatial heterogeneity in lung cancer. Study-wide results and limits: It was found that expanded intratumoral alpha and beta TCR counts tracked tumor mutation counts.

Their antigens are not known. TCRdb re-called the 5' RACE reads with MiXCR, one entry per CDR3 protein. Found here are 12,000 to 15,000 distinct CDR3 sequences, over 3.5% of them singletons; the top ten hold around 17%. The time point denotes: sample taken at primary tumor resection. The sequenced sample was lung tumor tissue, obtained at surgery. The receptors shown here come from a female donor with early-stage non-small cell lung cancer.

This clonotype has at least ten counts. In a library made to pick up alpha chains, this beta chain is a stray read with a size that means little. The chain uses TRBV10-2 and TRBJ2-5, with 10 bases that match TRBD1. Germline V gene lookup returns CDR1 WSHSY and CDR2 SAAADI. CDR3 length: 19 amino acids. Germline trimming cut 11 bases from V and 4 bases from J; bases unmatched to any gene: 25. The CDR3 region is CAGGQGRETQRQGRETQYF. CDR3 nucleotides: TGCGCCGGGGGACAGGGGCGAGAGACCCAGCGACAGGGGCGAGAGACCCAGTACTTC.

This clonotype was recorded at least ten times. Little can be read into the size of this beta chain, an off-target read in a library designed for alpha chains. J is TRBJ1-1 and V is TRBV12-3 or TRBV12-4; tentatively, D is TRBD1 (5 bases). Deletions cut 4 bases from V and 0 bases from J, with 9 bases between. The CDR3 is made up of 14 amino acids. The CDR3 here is CASSYGTVNTEAFF. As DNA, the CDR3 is TGTGCCAGCAGTTACGGGACGGTGAACACTGAAGCTTTCTTT.

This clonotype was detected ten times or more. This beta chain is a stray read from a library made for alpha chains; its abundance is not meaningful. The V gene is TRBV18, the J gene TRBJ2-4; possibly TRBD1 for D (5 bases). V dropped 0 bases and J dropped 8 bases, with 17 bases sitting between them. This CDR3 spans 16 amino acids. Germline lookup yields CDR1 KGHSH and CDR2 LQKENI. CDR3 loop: CASSPPVRADVHIQYF. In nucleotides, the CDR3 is TGTGCCAGCTCACCACCAGTCAGGGCCGACGTACACATTCAGTACTTC.

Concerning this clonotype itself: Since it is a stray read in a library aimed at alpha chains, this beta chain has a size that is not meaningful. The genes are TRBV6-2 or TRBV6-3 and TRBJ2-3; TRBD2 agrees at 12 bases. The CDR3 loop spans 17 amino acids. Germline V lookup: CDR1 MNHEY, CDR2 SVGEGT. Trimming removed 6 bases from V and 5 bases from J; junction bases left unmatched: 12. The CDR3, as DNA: TGTGCCAGCAGACCGAACCGACTAGCGGGGGAAGGAGATACGCAGTATTTT. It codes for CASRPNRLAGEGDTQYF.

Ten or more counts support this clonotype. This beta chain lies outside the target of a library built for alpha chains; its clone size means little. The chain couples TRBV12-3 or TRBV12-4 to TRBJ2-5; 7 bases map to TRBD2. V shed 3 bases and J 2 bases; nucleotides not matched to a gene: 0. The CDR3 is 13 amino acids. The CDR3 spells CASSFGGQETQYF. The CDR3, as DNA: TGTGCCAGCAGTTTCGGGGGGCAAGAGACCCAGTACTTC.

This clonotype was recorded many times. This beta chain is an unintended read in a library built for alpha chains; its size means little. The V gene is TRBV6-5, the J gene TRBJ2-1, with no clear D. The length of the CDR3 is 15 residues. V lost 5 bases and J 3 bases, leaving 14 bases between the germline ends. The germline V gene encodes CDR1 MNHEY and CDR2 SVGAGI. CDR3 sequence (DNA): TGTGCCAGCAGTGGCCCGACTCGGCGCTACAATGAGCAGTTCTTC. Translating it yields CASSGPTRRYNEQFF.

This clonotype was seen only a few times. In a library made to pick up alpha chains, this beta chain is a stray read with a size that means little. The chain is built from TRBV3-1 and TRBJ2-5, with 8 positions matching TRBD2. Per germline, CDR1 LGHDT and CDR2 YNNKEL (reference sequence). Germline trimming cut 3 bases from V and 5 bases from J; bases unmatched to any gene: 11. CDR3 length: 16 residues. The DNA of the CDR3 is TGTGCCAGCAGCCAGGGGTTCGGGGGGGCATCCGAGACCCAGTACTTC. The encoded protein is CASSQGFGGASETQYF.

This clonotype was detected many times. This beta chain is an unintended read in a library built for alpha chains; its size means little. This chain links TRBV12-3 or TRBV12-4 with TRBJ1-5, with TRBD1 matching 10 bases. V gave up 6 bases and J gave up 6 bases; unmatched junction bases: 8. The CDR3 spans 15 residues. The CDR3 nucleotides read TGTGCCAGCAGCTCACTGACAGGGGGCAGTCAGCCCCAGCATTTT. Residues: CASSSLTGGSQPQHF.